Listed below are T cell receptor beta chains from one sample, sequenced in a study of blood T cell repertoires in COVID-19. Method: immunoSEQ multiplex PCR; TCRdb's copy keeps in-frame clones and lacks some. The sample lists some 400,000 clones; 70% to 85% were seen once. The specimen sequenced was peripheral blood. These receptors were collected from a human donor with acute or convalescent COVID-19. The donor label of this sample is uncertain. Each CDR3 is given with its conserved first and last residue. Each record gives: J gene, V gene, CDR3 protein.

TRBJ2-7 TRBV18 CASSPPRPPYEQYF
TRBJ1-2 TRBV6-1 CASSEGQIIYGYTF
TRBJ2-3 TRBV28 CASRGQGAGNTQYF
TRBJ2-2 TRBV20-1 CSASWREKAGELFF
TRBJ1-2 TRBV27 CASSSQNSRGHGYTF
TRBJ2-3 TRBV3-1/TRBV3-2 CASSHTRGGTDTQYF
TRBJ1-1 TRBV12-5 CASGLRQNTEAFF
TRBJ1-1 TRBV14 CASSPYRTRDTEAFF
TRBJ2-2 TRBV25-1 CASSEAGGNTGELFF
TRBJ1-5 TRBV29-1 CSATGGNNQPQHF
TRBJ2-7 TRBV7-2 CASSYTSGSYEQYF
TRBJ1-1 TRBV19 CASSTGQGRTEAFF
TRBJ1-2 TRBV20-1 CSQGGGYTF
TRBJ2-3 TRBV30 CAWSTAGGLTDTQYF
TRBJ2-7 TRBV28 CASSPFSGTGAYEQYF
TRBJ2-1 TRBV11-2 CASSLDGQQFF
TRBJ2-7 TRBV30 CAWSQVRGTVAKQYF
TRBJ2-3 TRBV23-1 CASSPDPGQRTDTQYF
TRBJ2-2 TRBV3-1/TRBV3-2 CASSPLLGGIGELFF
TRBJ1-5 TRBV7-2 CASSVGQPSNQPQHF
TRBJ2-1 TRBV11-2 CASSLVQASYNEQFF
TRBJ1-2 TRBV7-8 CASSLGGTPNYGYTF
TRBJ2-2 TRBV30 CAHTKLAGMNTGELFF
TRBJ1-3 TRBV15 CATSRDVSSGNTIYF
TRBJ1-2 TRBV28 CASSGQIGGYTF
TRBJ2-3 TRBV29-1 CSVDTASTDTQYF
TRBJ1-2 TRBV19 CASSIDRRRLNYGYTF
TRBJ2-2 TRBV7-6 CASRSLAGSTGELFF